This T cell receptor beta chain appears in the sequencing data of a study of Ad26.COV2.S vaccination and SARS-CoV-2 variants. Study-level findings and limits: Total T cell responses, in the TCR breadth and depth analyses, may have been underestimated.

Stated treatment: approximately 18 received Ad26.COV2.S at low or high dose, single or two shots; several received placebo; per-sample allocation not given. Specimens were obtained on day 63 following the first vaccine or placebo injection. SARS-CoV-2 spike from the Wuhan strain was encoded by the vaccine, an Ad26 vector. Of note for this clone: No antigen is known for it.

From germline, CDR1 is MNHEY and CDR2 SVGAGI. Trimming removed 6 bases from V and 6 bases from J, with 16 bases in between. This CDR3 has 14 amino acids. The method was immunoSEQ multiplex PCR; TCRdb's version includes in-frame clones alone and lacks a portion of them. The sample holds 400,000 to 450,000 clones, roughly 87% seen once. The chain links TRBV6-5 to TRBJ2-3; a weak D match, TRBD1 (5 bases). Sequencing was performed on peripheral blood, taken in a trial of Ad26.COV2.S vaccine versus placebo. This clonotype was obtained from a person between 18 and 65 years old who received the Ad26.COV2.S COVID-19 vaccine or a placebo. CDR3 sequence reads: CASRQDAALDTQYF. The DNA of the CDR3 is TGTGCCAGCAGACAGGACGCAGCGTTGGATACGCAGTATTTT.